One sample yielded the 19 T cell receptor beta chains listed below, sequenced in a study of T cell responses to AZD1222 COVID-19 vaccine. Here immunoSEQ multiplex PCR was the method, and the copy in TCRdb shows in-frame clones only, minus some. Of 110,000 or so clones detected, around 87% appear once; the ten largest clones hold roughly 12%. The material sequenced was peripheral blood, taken on day 0 of AZD1222 vaccination. Receptors were obtained from an adult in good health.

The V gene is TRBV2, the J gene TRBJ1-1; D is perhaps TRBD1 (5 bases). V shed 5 bases and J shed 5 bases, with 12 bases lying between them. The V gene's germline CDR1 is SNHLY and CDR2 FYNNEI. The CDR3 is made up of 13 amino acids. The CDR3 region has the DNA TGTGCCAGCAGTTATGTTCAGGGTACTGAAGCTTTCTTT. It encodes CASSYVQGTEAFF.

The chain uses TRBV28 and TRBJ1-6; no clear D. In germline, CDR1 is MDHEN, CDR2 SYDVKM. This CDR3 spans 16 amino acids. Trimming took off 3 bases at V and 6 bases at J, with 15 bases between the two ends. The CDR3 sequence is CASSFDLVRFNSPLHF. The CDR3 DNA is TGTGCCAGCAGTTTCGATCTGGTCAGATTTAATTCACCCCTCCACTTT. Drawing the rest from reference TRBV28 and TRBJ1-6, the complete variable domain is DVKVTQSSRYLVKRTGEKVFLECVQDMDHENMFWYRQDPGLGLRLIYFSYDVKMKEKGDIPEGYSVSREKKERFSLILESASTNQTSMYLCASSFDLVRFNSPLHFGNGTRLTVT.

This rearrangement joins TRBV2 to TRBJ2-2; weak D call: TRBD1 (5 bases). V shed 7 bases and J shed 4 bases, with 16 bases lying between them. CDR1 and CDR2 from the germline V gene are SNHLY and FYNNEI. This CDR3 is built from 15 residues. CDR3 sequence (DNA): TGTGCCAGCACAGGGAACCCGTCGGGCACCGGGGAGCTGTTTTTT. As protein: CASTGNPSGTGELFF.

This clone was recorded once. The genes are TRBV20-1 and TRBJ1-2, with D perhaps TRBD1 (5 bases). The CDR3 is 11 residues long. V was clipped by 6 bases and J by 6 bases, with 11 bases between them. CDR1 is DFQATT, CDR2 SNEGSKA, per germline (reference sequence). The CDR3 loop reads CSATGTHGYTF. The CDR3, as DNA: TGCAGTGCAACCGGGACGCATGGCTACACCTTC.

V gene TRBV19 combines with J gene TRBJ2-3; D not certain. This CDR3 has 13 amino acids. Germline assignment: CDR1 LNHDA and CDR2 SQIVND (reference sequence). Deletions cut 3 bases from V and 6 bases from J, with 10 bases between. CDR3 bases: TGTGCCAGTAGTATTACGGGCGTTGATACGCAGTATTTT. This encodes CASSITGVDTQYF.

J is TRBJ2-1 and V is TRBV5-5; a weak D match, TRBD2 (6 bases). The CDR3 loop spans 16 amino acids. Germline lookup yields CDR1 SGHKS and CDR2 YYEKEE (reference sequence). The V and J ends lost 4 bases and 7 bases respectively, with 21 bases between them. The CDR3 DNA reads TGTGCCAGCAGCGCACCGACTAGGAGCAGTGGTAATGAGCAGTTCTTC. This sequence encodes CASSAPTRSSGNEQFF.

The rearrangement links TRBV28 to TRBJ1-2; the match to TRBD1 covers 10 bases. Germline lookup yields CDR1 MDHEN and CDR2 SYDVKM. The CDR3 spans 13 residues. V lost 5 bases and J lost 7; bases outside the gene matches: 4. The CDR3 sequence is CASSRTGGTGYTF. DNA for the CDR3: TGTGCCAGCAGTCGGACAGGGGGTACTGGCTACACCTTC.

The CDR3 DNA reads as TGTGCCAGCGGCCGGGACGGGAACAATGAGCAGTTCTTC. This translates into CASGRDGNNEQFF. The rearrangement uses TRBV28 and TRBJ2-1; tentatively, D is TRBD1 or TRBD2 (5 bases each). V was trimmed by 8 bases and J by 5 bases, leaving 13 bases between them. The CDR3 contains 13 residues. Per germline, CDR1 MDHEN and CDR2 SYDVKM.

The chain recombines TRBV19 with TRBJ1-2; D not resolved. There are 14 residues in the CDR3. Deletions cut 4 bases from V and 0 bases from J, with 9 bases between. Looked up from germline, CDR1 is LNHDA and CDR2 is SQIVND (reference sequence). The CDR3 region is CASSRMATNYGYTF. CDR3 DNA: TGTGCCAGTAGTAGGATGGCAACTAACTATGGCTACACCTTC. The complete variable domain, with remaining parts taken from reference TRBV19 and TRBJ1-2, reads DGGITQSPKYLFRKEGQNVTLSCEQNLNHDAMYWYRQDPGQGLRLIYYSQIVNDFQKGDIAEGYSVSREKKESFPLTVTSAQKNPTAFYLCASSRMATNYGYTFGSGTRLTVV.

The chain uses TRBV27 and TRBJ1-2; 7 nucleotides align to TRBD1. In germline, CDR1 is MNHEY, CDR2 SMNVEV (reference sequence). Germline trimming cut 2 bases from V and 14 bases from J; bases unmatched to any gene: 5. This CDR3 contains 11 residues. This chain's CDR3 is CASSLEGARTF. DNA of the CDR3: TGTGCCAGCAGTTTAGAGGGGGCGCGGACCTTC.

J is TRBJ2-5 and V is TRBV15; D remains ambiguous. The V end lost 1 base, the J end lost 2 bases, and 11 bases lay between the germline ends. Germline CDR1 and CDR2: LNHNV and YYDKDF (reference sequence). The CDR3 spans 15 residues. The DNA for the CDR3 is TGTGCCACCAGCAGAGTAGGAGACTCTCAAGAGACCCAGTACTTC. Its translation: CATSRVGDSQETQYF.

The chain couples TRBV10-3 to TRBJ1-1; 10 positions match TRBD1. This CDR3 is 16 amino acids long. Losses at the gene ends were 6 bases for V and 1 base for J; bases not matched to a gene: 8. The germline V gene encodes CDR1 ENHRY and CDR2 SYGVKD. CDR3 region: CAIRGMGTGENTEAFF. The CDR3 region has the DNA TGTGCCATCAGAGGGATGGGGACAGGGGAGAACACTGAAGCTTTCTTT.

The chain has TRBV27 and TRBJ2-1; TRBD2 matches 14 bases. Looked up from germline, CDR1 is MNHEY and CDR2 is SMNVEV (reference sequence). The CDR3 runs to 16 residues. The V gene end was trimmed by 5 bases and the J gene end by 9 bases; junction bases not matched to a gene: 9. The CDR3, as DNA: TGTGCCAGCAGTGTAGGGACTAGCGGGAGCGGGGGTGAGCAGTTCTTC. It codes for CASSVGTSGSGGEQFF.

The CDR3, as DNA: TGTGCCAGCTCAACCGGGACAGAAAGCTCCTATAATTCACCCCTCCACTTT. Amino acids: CASSTGTESSYNSPLHF. The chain is built from TRBV18 and TRBJ1-6, with 7 nucleotides matching TRBD1. With 5 bases clipped from V and 0 bases from J, the junction kept 7 bases outside the gene matches. Germline V lookup: CDR1 KGHSH, CDR2 LQKENI. The CDR3 has 17 amino acids.

V is TRBV18 and J is TRBJ1-1; unclear D gene. This CDR3 region has 13 residues. Germline CDR1 reads KGHSH; CDR2 reads LQKENI. Deletions cut 6 bases from V and 6 bases from J, with 14 bases between. The CDR3 DNA is TGTGCCAGCTCCATAACCCTGGTGGCTGAAGCTTTCTTT. This sequence encodes CASSITLVAEAFF.

The V call is TRBV7-2, the J call TRBJ1-6, with D perhaps TRBD1 (6 bases). Germline-derived CDR1 and CDR2 are SGHTA and FQGNSA. The CDR3 contains 17 residues. The germline V and J ends were trimmed by 1 base and 6 bases, with 16 bases remaining between them. CDR3 sequence: CASSLGGSGVANSPLHF. CDR3 bases: TGTGCCAGCAGCTTAGGGGGGTCAGGGGTGGCTAATTCACCCCTCCACTTT.

This chain joins TRBV6-5 and TRBJ2-7; D not certain. The V gene lost 4 bases and the J gene lost 3 bases, with 7 bases spanning the gap. CDR3 size: 12 residues. Germline CDR1 is MNHEY and CDR2 is SVGAGI. In DNA, the CDR3 is TGTGCCAGCAGTTCGGGCCGCTACGAGCAGTACTTC. It specifies CASSSGRYEQYF.

This rearrangement joins TRBV5-5 to TRBJ2-7; D gene ambiguous. Trimming left V 2 bases short and J 3 bases short, with 6 bases between. This CDR3 has 12 residues. Germline-derived CDR1 and CDR2 are SGHKS and YYEKEE (reference sequence). The CDR3 loop reads CASSLQGYEQYF. The CDR3 DNA reads as TGTGCCAGCAGCTTACAAGGCTACGAGCAGTACTTC.

V is TRBV4-1 and J is TRBJ1-5, with TRBD1 as a possible D gene (5 bases). Trimming left V 1 base short and J 11 bases short, with 12 bases between. Germline assignment: CDR1 MGHRA and CDR2 YSYEKL. CDR3 length: 13 residues. The CDR3 region has the DNA TGCGCCAGCAGCCAAGTCCTGGGGGGGACCCAGCATTTT. Residues: CASSQVLGGTQHF.